The source of this T cell receptor beta chain is a study of regulatory T cells in long-lasting Graves disease. The authors built TCR beta libraries using iRepertoire HTBI primers and Arm-PCR of CDR3 regions. TCRdb redid the calling of the multiplex PCR reads with MiXCR, one entry per CDR3 protein. The profile shows about 440,000 distinct CDR3 sequences, more than 13% of them singletons. The time point was: newly diagnosed GD, antithyroid drugs for less than 3 months. PBMC RNA served as the TCR library source. The CDR3 length is 13 residues. V was trimmed by 1 base and J by 7 bases, leaving 14 bases between them. Germline V lookup: CDR1 DFQATT, CDR2 SNEGSKA (reference sequence). This clonotype has a count of ten or more. The same sample was also used in a study of T cells in Graves' hyperthyroidism and ophthalmopathy.

The rearrangement joins TRBV20-1 to TRBJ2-7, with a tentative D call TRBD2 (5 bases). The receptor was isolated from a woman in her twenties or thirties with Graves disease. Sequencing was performed on peripheral blood mononuclear cells (PBMCs), taken at new diagnosis, from a patient treated with antithyroid drugs. DNA for the CDR3: TGCAGTGCTAGAGGACCCGGCCCGGGGGAGCAGTACTTC. It codes for CSARGPGPGEQYF.